The source of this T cell receptor (beta chain) is a study of OX40 agonist ivuxolimab in advanced cancers. Study-wide context: Having had anti-PD-1, anti-PD-L1 or anti-CTLA-4 therapy before was allowed, and over 35% had some. Study-level findings and limits: In CD8+ T cells, expanded clones were on average more numerous than in CD4+.

This clone was recorded once. The target antigen is unknown. The ends were cut back, 0 bases at V and 8 bases at J, with 12 bases in the middle. The V gene's germline CDR1 is SGHRS and CDR2 YFSETQ. This CDR3 contains 14 residues. This table comes from immunoSEQ multiplex PCR, and its TCRdb copy is limited to in-frame clones, with some not included. The data contain around 66,000 clones, 86% of them singletons. The material sequenced was CD4+ or CD8+ T cells sorted from blood, taken in a trial of the OX40 agonist ivuxolimab. V and J are TRBV5-1 and TRBJ2-1; D unresolved. The TCR was taken from an adult with an advanced solid tumor such as melanoma, head and neck, liver or kidney cancer. CDR3 DNA: TGCGCCAGCAGCTTGGCCGACTCCCGCCATGAGCAGTTCTTC. This gives the protein CASSLADSRHEQFF.